This TCR beta chain stems from a study of shared clonotypes between healthy human individuals. As concerns this clone: Its matching antigen is unknown.

Assay runs were performed at deep level. Clones were read by immunoSEQ multiplex PCR, and TCRdb kept only the in-frame ones, dropping some. The table records more than 600,000 clones, around 92% of them present only once. The CDR3 runs to 14 residues. V was pared by 4 bases and J by 3 bases, with 13 bases between. The germline gives CDR1 KGHSH, CDR2 LQKENI. Points from the study as a whole: Several donors showed sharing of approximately 5% of naive CD4 clonotypes. Relative to clonotypes present in all four donors, those not shared had lower generation probabilities.

CD45RO-negative CD8 cells positively selected for CCR7 made up the naive population, which excluded terminally differentiated effector memory CD45RA+ cells. The chain recombines TRBV18 with TRBJ2-7; D tentatively reads TRBD1 or TRBD2 (5 bases each). The TCR was taken from a man younger than 40 in good health. Sequences were obtained from naive CD8+ T cells sorted from blood. The CDR3 reads CASSLGTADYEQYF. CDR3 nucleotides: TGTGCCAGCTCACTAGGGACGGCTGACTACGAGCAGTACTTC.